This T cell receptor beta chain was documented in a study of T cell responses to AZD1222 COVID-19 vaccine. Whole-study findings and limits: Donors in the cohort were predominantly white British and more often female, and clonal diversity was possibly underestimated. Only a handful of AZD1222 recipients, six or seven in all, had baseline seropositivity.

The assay was immunoSEQ multiplex PCR, and TCRdb's table has in-frame clones only and misses some. The data contain 140,000 to 150,000 clones, around 84% of them singletons. Germline V CDR1 and CDR2: MNHEY, SVGAGI. The CDR3 spans 16 residues. Trimming cost V 2 bases and J 9 bases; bases outside gene matches: 10. Concerning this clone itself: Its specificity is not known.

It was second doses at about 4 or about 12 weeks that were pooled. The V and J genes are TRBV6-5 and TRBJ2-1; 10 bases align to TRBD2. This TCR came from an adult who received the AZD1222 COVID-19 vaccine. Sequenced here: peripheral blood, sampled 28 days after the second AZD1222 dose. The CDR3 spells CASSYPLAGEIGEQFF. CDR3 nucleotide sequence: TGTGCCAGCAGTTACCCTCTAGCGGGAGAAATCGGTGAGCAGTTCTTC.